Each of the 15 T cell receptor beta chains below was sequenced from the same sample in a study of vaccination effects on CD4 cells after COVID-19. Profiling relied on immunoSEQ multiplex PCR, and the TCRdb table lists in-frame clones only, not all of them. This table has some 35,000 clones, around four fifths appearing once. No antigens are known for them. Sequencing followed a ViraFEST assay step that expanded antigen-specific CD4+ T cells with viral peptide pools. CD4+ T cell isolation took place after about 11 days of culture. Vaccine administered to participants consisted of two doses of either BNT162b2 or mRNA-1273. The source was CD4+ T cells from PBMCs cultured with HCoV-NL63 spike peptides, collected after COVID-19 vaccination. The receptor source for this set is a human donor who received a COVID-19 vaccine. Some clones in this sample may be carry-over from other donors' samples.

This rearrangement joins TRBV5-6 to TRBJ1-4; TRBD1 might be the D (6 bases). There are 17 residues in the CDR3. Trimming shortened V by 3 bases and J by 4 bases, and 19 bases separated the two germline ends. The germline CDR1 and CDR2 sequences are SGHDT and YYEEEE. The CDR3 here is CASSSSGQQDINEKLFF. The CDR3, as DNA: TGTGCCAGCAGCTCATCAGGACAGCAAGACATTAATGAAAAACTGTTTTTT.

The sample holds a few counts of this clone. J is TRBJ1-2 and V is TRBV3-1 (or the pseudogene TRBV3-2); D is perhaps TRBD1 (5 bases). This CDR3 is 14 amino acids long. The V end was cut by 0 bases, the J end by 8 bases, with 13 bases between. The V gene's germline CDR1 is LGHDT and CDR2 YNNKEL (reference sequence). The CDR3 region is CASSQDWRGRGYTF. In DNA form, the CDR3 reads TGTGCCAGCAGCCAAGATTGGAGGGGTCGAGGCTACACCTTC.

The CDR3 protein is CATSDRASGRLNEQFF. The CDR3 DNA reads as TGTGCCACCAGTGACAGGGCTAGCGGGCGGCTCAATGAGCAGTTCTTC. V is TRBV24-1 and J is TRBJ2-1; 8 nucleotides align to TRBD2. The junction had 10 bases not matched to a gene; V was cut back by 4 bases and J by 6 bases. In germline, CDR1 is KGHDR, CDR2 SFDVKD. The CDR3 length is 16 residues.

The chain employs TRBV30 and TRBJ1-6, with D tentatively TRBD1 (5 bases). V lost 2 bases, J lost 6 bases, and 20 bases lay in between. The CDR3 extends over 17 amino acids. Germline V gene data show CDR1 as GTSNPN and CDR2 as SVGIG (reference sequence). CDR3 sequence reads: CAWSFSGSGSINSPLHF. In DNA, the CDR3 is TGTGCCTGGAGTTTTTCAGGGTCGGGCTCGATTAATTCACCCCTCCACTTT. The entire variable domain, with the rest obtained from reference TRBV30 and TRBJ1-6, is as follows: SQTIHQWPATLVQPVGSPLSLECTVEGTSNPNLYWYRQAAGRGLQLLFYSVGIGQISSEVPQNLSASRPQDRQFILSSKKLLLSDSGFYLCAWSFSGSGSINSPLHFGNGTRLTVT.

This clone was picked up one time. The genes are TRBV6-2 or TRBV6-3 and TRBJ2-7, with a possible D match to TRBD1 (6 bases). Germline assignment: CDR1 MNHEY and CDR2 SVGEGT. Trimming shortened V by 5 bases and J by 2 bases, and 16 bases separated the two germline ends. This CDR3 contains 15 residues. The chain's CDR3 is CASSRAGTITYEQYV. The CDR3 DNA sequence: TGTGCCAGCAGTCGTGCCGGGACAATTACCTACGAGCAGTACGTC.

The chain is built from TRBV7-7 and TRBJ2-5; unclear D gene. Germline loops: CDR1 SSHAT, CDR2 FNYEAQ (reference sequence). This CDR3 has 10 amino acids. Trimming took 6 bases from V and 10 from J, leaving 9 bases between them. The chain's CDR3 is CASRGLFQYF. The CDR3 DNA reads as TGTGCCAGCAGGGGCCTCTTCCAGTACTTC.

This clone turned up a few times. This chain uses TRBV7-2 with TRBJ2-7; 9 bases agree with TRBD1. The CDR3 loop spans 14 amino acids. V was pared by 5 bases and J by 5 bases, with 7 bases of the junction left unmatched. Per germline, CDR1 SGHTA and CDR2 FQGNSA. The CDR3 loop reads CASSTRQGVNEQYV. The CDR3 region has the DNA TGTGCCAGCAGCACCAGACAGGGGGTAAACGAGCAGTACGTC.

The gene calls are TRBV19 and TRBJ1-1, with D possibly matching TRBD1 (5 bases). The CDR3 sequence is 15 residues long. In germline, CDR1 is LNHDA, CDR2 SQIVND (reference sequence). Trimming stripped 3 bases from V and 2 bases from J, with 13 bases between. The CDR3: CASSIGPGDNTEAFF. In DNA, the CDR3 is TGTGCCAGTAGTATTGGCCCGGGGGATAACACTGAAGCTTTCTTT.

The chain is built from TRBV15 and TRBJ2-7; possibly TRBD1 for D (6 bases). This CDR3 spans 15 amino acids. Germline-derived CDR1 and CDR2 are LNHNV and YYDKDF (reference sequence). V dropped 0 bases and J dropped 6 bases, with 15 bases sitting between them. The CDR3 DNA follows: TGTGCCACCAGCAGAGACCTAATGACAGGCTCCGAGCAGTACGTC. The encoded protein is CATSRDLMTGSEQYV.

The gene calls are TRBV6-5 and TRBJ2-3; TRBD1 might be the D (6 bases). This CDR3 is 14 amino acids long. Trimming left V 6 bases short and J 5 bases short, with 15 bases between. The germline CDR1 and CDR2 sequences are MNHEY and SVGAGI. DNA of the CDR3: TGTGCCAGCAGACGGGACAAGCAATTAGATACGCAGTATTTT. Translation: CASRRDKQLDTQYF.

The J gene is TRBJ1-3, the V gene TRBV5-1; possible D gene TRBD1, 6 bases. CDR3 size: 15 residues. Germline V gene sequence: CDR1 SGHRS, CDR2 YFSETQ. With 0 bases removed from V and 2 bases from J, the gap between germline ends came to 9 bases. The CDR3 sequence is CASSLDREAGNTIYF. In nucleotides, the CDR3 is TGCGCCAGCAGCTTGGACAGGGAGGCTGGAAACACCATATATTTT.

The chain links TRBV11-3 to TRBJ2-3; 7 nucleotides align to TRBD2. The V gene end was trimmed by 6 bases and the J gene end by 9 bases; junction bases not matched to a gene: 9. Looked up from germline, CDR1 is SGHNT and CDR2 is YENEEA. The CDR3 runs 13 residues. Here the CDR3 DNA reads TGTGCCAGCAGTCAAACTAGCGTGGGCACGCAGTATTTT. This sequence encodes CASSQTSVGTQYF.

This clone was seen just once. The CDR3 DNA reads as TGTGCCAGCAGCTTAACACCGTTGGGAAATCAGCCCCAGCATTTT. Translating it yields CASSLTPLGNQPQHF. The chain is built from TRBV7-2 and TRBJ1-5; no definite D call. Per the germline V gene, CDR1 is SGHTA and CDR2 is FQGNSA. Trimming pared 2 bases from V and 4 bases from J, leaving 12 bases between. This CDR3 spans 15 amino acids.

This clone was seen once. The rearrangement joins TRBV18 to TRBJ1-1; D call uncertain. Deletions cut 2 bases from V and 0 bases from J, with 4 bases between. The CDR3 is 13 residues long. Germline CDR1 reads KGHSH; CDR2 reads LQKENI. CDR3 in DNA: TGTGCCAGCTCACCATCAGTGAACACTGAAGCTTTCTTT. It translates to CASSPSVNTEAFF.

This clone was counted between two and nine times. CDR3 region: CASSFSGRGAFF. In DNA form, the CDR3 reads TGTGCCAGCAGTTTTTCGGGGCGCGGAGCTTTCTTT. V is TRBV12-3 or TRBV12-4 and J is TRBJ1-1; D perhaps matches TRBD1 (5 bases). V was shortened by 3 bases and J by 10 bases, with 12 bases between the two germline ends. This CDR3 is 12 amino acids long.